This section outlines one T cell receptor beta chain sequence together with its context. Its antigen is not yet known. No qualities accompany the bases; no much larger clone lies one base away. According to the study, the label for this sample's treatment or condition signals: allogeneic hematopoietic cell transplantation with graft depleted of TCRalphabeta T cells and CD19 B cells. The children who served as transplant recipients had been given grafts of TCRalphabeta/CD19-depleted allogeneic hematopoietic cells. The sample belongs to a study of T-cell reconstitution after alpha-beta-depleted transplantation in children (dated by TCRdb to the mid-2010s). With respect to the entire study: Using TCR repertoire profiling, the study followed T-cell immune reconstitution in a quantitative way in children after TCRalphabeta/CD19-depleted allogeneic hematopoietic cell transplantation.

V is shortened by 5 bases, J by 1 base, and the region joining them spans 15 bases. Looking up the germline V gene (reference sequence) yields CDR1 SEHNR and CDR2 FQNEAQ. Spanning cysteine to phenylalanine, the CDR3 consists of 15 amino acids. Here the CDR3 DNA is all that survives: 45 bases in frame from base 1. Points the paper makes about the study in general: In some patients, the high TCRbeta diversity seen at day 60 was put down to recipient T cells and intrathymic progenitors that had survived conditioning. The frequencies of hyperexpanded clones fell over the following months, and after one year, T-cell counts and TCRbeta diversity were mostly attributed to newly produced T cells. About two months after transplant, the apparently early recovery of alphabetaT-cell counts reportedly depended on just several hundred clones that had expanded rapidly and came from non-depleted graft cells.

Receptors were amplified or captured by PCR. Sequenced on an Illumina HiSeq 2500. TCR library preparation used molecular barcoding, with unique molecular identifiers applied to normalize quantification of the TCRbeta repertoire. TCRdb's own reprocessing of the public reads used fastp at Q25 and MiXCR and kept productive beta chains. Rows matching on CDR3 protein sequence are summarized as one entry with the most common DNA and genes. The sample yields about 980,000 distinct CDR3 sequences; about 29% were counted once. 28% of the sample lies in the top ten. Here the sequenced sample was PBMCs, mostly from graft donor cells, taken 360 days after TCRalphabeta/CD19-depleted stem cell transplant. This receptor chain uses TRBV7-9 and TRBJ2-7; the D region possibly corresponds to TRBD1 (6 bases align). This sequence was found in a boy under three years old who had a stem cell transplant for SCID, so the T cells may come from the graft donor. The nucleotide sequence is TGTGCCAGCAGCCCCTCGACAGGCTCTTCCTACGAGCAGTACTTC. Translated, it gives CASSPSTGSSYEQYF.